The 18 T cell receptor beta chains presented below share a single source sample, sequenced in a study of prognosis after radiotherapy for stage I lung cancer. CDR3 of TCR beta was amplified from genomic DNA via a two-round multiplex PCR. The first PCR round targeted every TRBV and TRBJ gene with specific primers. TCRdb analysed the multiplex PCR reads with MiXCR anew, one entry per CDR3 protein. Of 15,000 to 20,000 distinct CDR3 sequences listed, roughly half were seen once; the top ten hold about 30%. Sequences were derived from PBMCs, sampled before or after stereotactic body radiation therapy (not recorded which). The receptors stem from a donor of 50 years or more with non-small cell lung cancer.

This clonotype was counted many times. This CDR3 is CAWSVGLSQETQYF. CDR3 DNA: TGTGCCTGGAGTGTGGGTCTTTCGCAAGAGACCCAGTACTTC. The chain links TRBV30 to TRBJ2-5; D gene uncertain. CDR1 is GTSNPN, CDR2 SVGIG, per germline (reference sequence). Trimming cost V 0 bases and J 2 bases, with 10 bases left between them. This CDR3 has 14 amino acids.

The rearrangement links TRBV11-2 to TRBJ2-3; the D gene is possibly TRBD1 (5 bases). This CDR3 has 12 amino acids. V lost 5 bases, J lost 6 bases, and 9 bases lay in between. CDR1 is SGHAT, CDR2 FQNNGV, per germline. The CDR3: CASSKGWDTQYF. Written as DNA, the CDR3 is TGTGCCAGCAGCAAGGGGTGGGATACGCAGTATTTT.

At least ten counts were recorded for this clonotype. V is TRBV4-1 and J is TRBJ2-2; the D gene is possibly TRBD2 (5 bases). V was clipped by 1 base and J by 6 bases, with 12 bases between them. The germline V gene encodes CDR1 MGHRA and CDR2 YSYEKL. The CDR3 runs to 15 residues. The CDR3 coding sequence is TGCGCCAGCAGCCAAGGAGGGTCTCTTCCCGGGGAGCTGTTTTTT. Its protein product is CASSQGGSLPGELFF.

Points on this clonotype: This probably arose from a read error, given a far larger clone one base away. The V gene is TRBV6-4, the J gene TRBJ2-3; possible D gene TRBD1, 6 bases. Germline lookup yields CDR1 MRHNA and CDR2 SNTAGT. The CDR3 has 15 residues. Between the trimmed V and J ends, which lost 5 bases and 1 base, there was a span of 13 bases. CDR3: CASSPQGWGTDTQYF. As DNA, the CDR3 is TGTGCCAGCAGTCCACAGGGATGGGGCACAGATACGCAGTATTTT.

The CDR3 loop is CASAMGTNYGCTF. The CDR3 DNA reads as TGTGCCAGCGCAATGGGAACAAACTATGGGTGCACCTTC. This chain links TRBV6-4 with TRBJ1-2, with no clear D. Looked up from germline, CDR1 is MRHNA and CDR2 is SNTAGT. The CDR3 spans 13 residues. The V end was cut by 8 bases, the J end by 13 bases, with 23 bases between.

This clonotype has just a few counts. A far larger clone is off by one base, so a read error is likely. This chain uses TRBV6-2 or TRBV6-3 with TRBJ2-7; 9 positions agree with TRBD2. The V gene end was trimmed by 5 bases and the J gene end by 9 bases; junction bases not matched to a gene: 8. The CDR3 contains 13 residues. Germline V gives CDR1 MNHEY, CDR2 SVGEGT. CDR3 DNA sequence: TGTGCCAGCAGTGAAGCTAGCGGGACGGGGCAGTACTTC. Protein sequence: CASSEASGTGQYF.

This clonotype was recorded at least ten times. The chain recombines TRBV19 with TRBJ2-3; the D is unclear. This CDR3 region has 10 residues. Germline lookup yields CDR1 LNHDA and CDR2 SQIVND (reference sequence). The V gene lost 10 bases and the J gene lost 6 bases, with 8 bases spanning the gap. The CDR3 bases are TGTGCCACCCACGCCGATACGCAGTATTTT. Translating it yields CATHADTQYF.

This chain uses TRBV19 with TRBJ2-7; 13 bases match TRBD2. Germline V gene sequence: CDR1 LNHDA, CDR2 SQIVND (reference sequence). Trimming at V came to 4 bases and at J to 3 bases, leaving 0 bases not matched to a gene. This CDR3 is built from 14 residues. CDR3 DNA: TGTGCCAGTAGTAGGACTAGCGGGAGCTACGAGCAGTACTTC. It translates to CASSRTSGSYEQYF.

The chain has TRBV5-1 and TRBJ2-5; tentative D call: TRBD1 (6 bases). Germline-derived CDR1 and CDR2 are SGHRS and YFSETQ. This CDR3 contains 14 residues. Trimming pared 4 bases from V and 2 bases from J, leaving 12 bases between. For the CDR3, the DNA is TGCGCCAGCAGCCCCGGGGACAAGCAAGAGACCCAGTACTTC. Its protein product is CASSPGDKQETQYF.

V and J are TRBV7-2 and TRBJ2-5; D gene ambiguous. The CDR3 loop spans 17 amino acids. The ends were cut back, 10 bases at V and 2 bases at J, with 26 bases in the middle. Germline CDR1 SGHTA, CDR2 FQGNSA. The CDR3 sequence is CATWARRGSEAQETQYF. CDR3 DNA: TGTGCCACCTGGGCTAGAAGAGGCAGTGAAGCACAAGAGACCCAGTACTTC. Together with reference TRBV7-2 and TRBJ2-5, the CDR3 gives the full variable domain: GAGVSQSPSNKVTEKGKDVELRCDPISGHTALYWYRQSLGQGLEFLIYFQGNSAPDKSGLPSDRFSAERTGGSVSTLTIQRTQQEDSAVYLCATWARRGSEAQETQYFGPGTRLLVL.

In its sample, this clonotype was seen many times. The gene calls are TRBV6-2 or TRBV6-3 and TRBJ2-2; D may be TRBD1 (7 bases). From germline, CDR1 is MNHEY and CDR2 SVGEGT. V gave up 2 bases and J gave up 1 base, with 20 bases separating them. This CDR3 spans 19 amino acids. The CDR3 spells CASSYPRGKRALNTGELFF. The CDR3 DNA follows: TGTGCCAGCAGTTACCCCAGGGGGAAGCGGGCCCTGAACACCGGGGAGCTGTTTTTT.

Comment on this clonotype: A much larger clone lies one base from this, so it may be a read error. The genes are TRBV6-2 or TRBV6-3 and TRBJ1-5; D is unclear. V was shortened by 5 bases and J by 5 bases, with 13 bases between the two germline ends. The CDR3 contains 14 residues. Germline V CDR1 and CDR2: MNHEY, SVGEGT. The CDR3 bases are TGTGCCAGCAGTGAGGCAAGGTGGCATCAGCCCCAGCATTTT. Protein: CASSEARWHQPQHF.

The V call is TRBV27, the J call TRBJ1-1; 8 positions match TRBD1. CDR1 and CDR2 (germline): MNHEY, SMNVEV (reference sequence). This CDR3 is built from 17 residues. J lost 0 bases, V lost 6 bases, and 12 bases had no gene match. The CDR3: CASRGTGLRGMNTEAFF. In DNA form, the CDR3 reads TGTGCCAGCAGGGGGACAGGCCTGCGGGGAATGAACACTGAAGCTTTCTTT.

J is TRBJ1-5 and V is TRBV9; D remains unclear. CDR3 length: 14 amino acids. Germline values: CDR1 SGDLS, CDR2 YYNGEE. Between the trimmed V and J ends, which lost 4 bases and 4 bases, there was a span of 12 bases. Here the CDR3 reads CASSLNPWNQPQHF. CDR3 bases: TGTGCCAGCAGCTTAAATCCCTGGAATCAGCCCCAGCATTTT.

Points on this clonotype: At one end the junction does not follow the germline gene, possibly because of a read error. The V call is TRBV7-9, the J call TRBJ2-2; 9 positions match TRBD2. Germline assignment: CDR1 SEHNR and CDR2 FQNEAQ (reference sequence). The CDR3 runs 15 residues. In DNA, the CDR3 is TGTGCCAGCAGATATCTAGCGGGAAACATCGGGGAGCTGTTTTTT. Amino acids: CASRYLAGNIGELFF.

Many counts were recorded for this clonotype. V and J are TRBV3-1 and TRBJ2-3; the D is unclear. The ends were cut back, 0 bases at V and 6 bases at J, with 16 bases in the middle. The CDR3 is 16 amino acids. Germline CDR1 reads LGHDT; CDR2 reads YNNKEL (reference sequence). The CDR3 here is CASSQDRGWVTDTQYF. Written as DNA, the CDR3 is TGTGCCAGCAGCCAAGATCGAGGTTGGGTTACGGATACGCAGTATTTT.

The CDR3 loop is CASSVRNEQFF. The CDR3 DNA reads as TGTGCCAGCAGTGTTCGTAACGAGCAGTTCTTC. The rearrangement joins TRBV2 to TRBJ2-1; D is unresolved. With 4 bases removed from V and 10 bases from J, the gap between germline ends came to 8 bases. The CDR3 sequence is 11 residues long. CDR1 and CDR2 from the germline V gene are SNHLY and FYNNEI.

This clonotype was seen a few times. This may come from a read error, since a much larger clone is one base off. This sequence joins TRBV12-5 and TRBJ2-7; D could derive from TRBD1 or TRBD2 (6 bases each). Per germline, CDR1 LGHNT and CDR2 FRNRAP. This CDR3 spans 14 amino acids. V was clipped by 4 bases and J by 9 bases, with 19 bases between them. The CDR3 DNA sequence: TGTGCTAGTGGTTCCGGACAGCCCGTGGGGGGGCAGTACTTC. Translation: CASGSGQPVGGQYF.